Below, one T cell receptor (beta chain) is given with its context. Its antigen is as yet unknown. This sample was taken from a study of PD-1 blockade in classical Hodgkin lymphoma. Every patient was affected by relapse after autologous stem cell transplantation, while exposure to brentuximab vedotin was not uniform. Researchers report purifying CD4+ T cells from thawed PBMCs by magnetic negative selection. Trimming pared 5 bases from V and 5 bases from J, leaving 9 bases between. Germline-derived CDR1 and CDR2 are SQVTM and ANQGSEA. The CDR3 consists of 11 residues. Repertoires were generated with immunoSEQ multiplex PCR, while TCRdb's copy carries only in-frame clones and drops some. The table includes 15,000 to 20,000 clones, around four fifths detected once. Study-wide results and limits: Some patients started nivolumab under 1 year after ASCT, and they were excluded. Those achieving complete response showed baseline diversity like newly diagnosed patients.

The TCR sequence derives from a human donor with classical Hodgkin lymphoma. The sample consisted of CD4+ T cells from blood, taken at baseline. V usage is TRBV29-1 and J usage is TRBJ1-2, with unresolved D. This chain's CDR3 is CSVLREYGYTF. In DNA form, the CDR3 reads TGCAGCGTTCTCAGAGAGTATGGCTACACCTTC.